The rows below give T cell receptor beta chains drawn from one sample of a study of breast tumors, draining lymph nodes, adjacent tissues. TCRdb itself ran the multiplex PCR reads through MiXCR, one entry per CDR3 protein. Of about 22,000 distinct CDR3 sequences listed, about 61% were seen once; the top ten hold 15% to 20%. The sequencing input was tumor-adjacent breast tissue. Receptor source: a female donor with breast cancer. Some clones in this sample may be carry-over from other donors' samples. CDR3s include the opening cysteine and the closing phenylalanine or tryptophan. Fields, in order: V gene, D gene, J gene, clone size, CDR3 DNA, CDR3 protein. D genes are given only for firm matches. Clone size is shown for a subset of rows, as once, few, many or a class of expanded clone.

TRBV12-3/TRBV12-4	TRBD1	TRBJ1-6	once	TGTGCCAGCAGTCCCAGACAGGGGGCTTCCTATAATTCACCCCTCCACTTT	CASSPRQGASYNSPLHF
TRBV12-3/TRBV12-4	TRBD2	TRBJ2-7	NA	TGTGCCAGCAATACCGCGGGGGGAGAGCAGTACTTC	CASNTAGGEQYF
TRBV11-2	NA	TRBJ2-7	NA	TGTGCCAGCAGCTTAGTGGGAAGCCTCCAAGGCGAGCAGTACTTC	CASSLVGSLQGEQYF
TRBV4-2	TRBD2	TRBJ2-1	many	TGTGCCAGCAGCCAGACTCTTACCGGGGGGGGGGACAATGAGCAGTTCTTC	CASSQTLTGGGDNEQFF
TRBV12-3/TRBV12-4	NA	TRBJ1-5	NA	TGTGCCAGCAGCAATAACGCCGGAGGCCCTCGGGCCCAGCATTTT	CASSNNAGGPRAQHF
TRBV9	NA	TRBJ1-2	NA	TGTGCCAGCAGCGTAGCCCCGACTCCGGAGGGCTACACCTTC	CASSVAPTPEGYTF
TRBV4-1	TRBD2	TRBJ2-2	few	TGCGCCAGCAGCCAAGATTGGCTAGCGGCGAACACCGGGGAGCTGTTTTTT	CASSQDWLAANTGELFF
TRBV29-1	TRBD1	TRBJ2-7	once	TGCAGCGTTGAACTTTTCAGGGGGCGGAGATACGAGCAGTACTTC	CSVELFRGRRYEQYF
TRBV20-1	TRBD1	TRBJ2-7	NA	TGCAGTGCTTCACAGGGGGCGCGGGGGGAGCAGTACTTC	CSASQGARGEQYF
TRBV7-9	NA	TRBJ1-2	many	TGTGCCGGCAGCTTAGTTCAGGGGAACTATGGCTACACCTTC	CAGSLVQGNYGYTF
TRBV12-3/TRBV12-4	NA	TRBJ2-1	NA	TGTGCCAGCAGTTTAGGAGGCGATGAGCAGTTCTTC	CASSLGGDEQFF
TRBV19	NA	TRBJ1-5	NA	TGTGCCAGCAAAGTCGTGGCCGTAAGCAATCAGCCCCAGCATTTT	CASKVVAVSNQPQHF
TRBV2	TRBD1	TRBJ1-2	NA	TGTGCCAGCAGTGCTTTGACAGGGAAGGATGGCTACACCTTC	CASSALTGKDGYTF
TRBV5-4	TRBD1	TRBJ2-1	many	TGTGCCAGCGGGACCGGGACAGGCTACAATGAGCAGTTCTTC	CASGTGTGYNEQFF
TRBV7-2	NA	TRBJ1-3	NA	TGTGCCAGCAGGCCACAGGGAACTTCTGGAAACACCATATATTTT	CASRPQGTSGNTIYF
TRBV19	TRBD1	TRBJ1-5	NA	TGTGCCAGTAATTGGAGGGACAGGGGTACTCAGCCCCAGCATTTT	CASNWRDRGTQPQHF
TRBV7-8	NA	TRBJ1-6	NA	TGTGCCAGCAGCTCGAAGGGAGAGGATGAGCAGTTCTTT	CASSSKGEDEQFF
TRBV7-2	TRBD2	TRBJ2-1	NA	TGTGCCAGCAGCTTGGGGTTTGGGACTAGCGGACCTGAGCAGTTCTTC	CASSLGFGTSGPEQFF
TRBV4-2	TRBD2	TRBJ2-7	NA	TGTGCCAGCAGCCAATCAGGACTAGCGGGGGGGGAAGGACGGGAGCAGTACTTC	CASSQSGLAGGEGREQYF
TRBV6-6	NA	TRBJ1-6	medium-sized	TGTGCCAGCACAAATTCTTTGTATAATTCACCCCTCCACTTT	CASTNSLYNSPLHF
TRBV12-3/TRBV12-4	TRBD1	TRBJ1-5	NA	TGTGCCAGCAGTTTGCAGGGGGATCAGCCCCAGCATTTT	CASSLQGDQPQHF